This T cell receptor beta chain was profiled in a study of siplizumab effects on memory and regulatory T cells. On this clone itself: Its antigen is as yet unknown.

Findings and limits, study-wide: Naive-or-memory phenotypes were unassignable for roughly 80-96% of proliferating CD4+ or CD8+ clones.

This table comes from immunoSEQ multiplex PCR, and its TCRdb copy is limited to in-frame clones, with some not included. The sample lists approximately 40,000 clones, roughly 90% occurring once. V lost 2 bases, J lost 0 bases, and 10 bases lay in between. This CDR3 contains 15 residues. Germline V gene data show CDR1 as ENHRY and CDR2 as SYGVKD. Unstimulated naive, memory, effector memory and TEMRA subsets from three donor pairs were sequenced. The source material was naive CD4+ T cells sorted from blood. This TCR was recovered from a human donor in good health. The chain uses TRBV10-3 and TRBJ2-5, with a tentative D call TRBD2 (6 bases). CDR3 sequence (DNA): TGTGCCATCAGTGAGCCAGGAGGGAACCAAGAGACCCAGTACTTC. Its protein is CAISEPGGNQETQYF.